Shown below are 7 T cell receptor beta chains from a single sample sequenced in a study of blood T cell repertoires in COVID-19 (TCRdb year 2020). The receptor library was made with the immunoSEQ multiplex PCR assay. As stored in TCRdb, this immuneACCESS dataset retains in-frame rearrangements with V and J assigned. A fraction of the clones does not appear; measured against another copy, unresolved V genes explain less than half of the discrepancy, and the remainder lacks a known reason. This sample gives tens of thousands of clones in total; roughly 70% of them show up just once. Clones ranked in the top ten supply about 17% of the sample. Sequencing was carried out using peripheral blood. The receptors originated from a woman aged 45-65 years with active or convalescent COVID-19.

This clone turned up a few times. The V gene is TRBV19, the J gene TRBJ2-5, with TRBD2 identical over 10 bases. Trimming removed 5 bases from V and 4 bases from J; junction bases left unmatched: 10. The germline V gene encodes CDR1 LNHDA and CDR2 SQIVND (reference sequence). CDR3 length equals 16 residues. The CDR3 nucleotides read TGTGCCAGTAGTCCGCGCGGTAGCGGGAGGCGAGAGACCCAGTACTTC. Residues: CASSPRGSGRRETQYF.

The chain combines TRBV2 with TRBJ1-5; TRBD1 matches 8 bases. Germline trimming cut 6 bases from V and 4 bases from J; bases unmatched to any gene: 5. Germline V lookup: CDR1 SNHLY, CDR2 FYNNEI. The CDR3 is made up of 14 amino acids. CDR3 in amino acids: CASSLQGGNQPQHF. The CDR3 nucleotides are TGTGCCAGCAGCTTACAGGGGGGGAATCAGCCCCAGCATTTT.

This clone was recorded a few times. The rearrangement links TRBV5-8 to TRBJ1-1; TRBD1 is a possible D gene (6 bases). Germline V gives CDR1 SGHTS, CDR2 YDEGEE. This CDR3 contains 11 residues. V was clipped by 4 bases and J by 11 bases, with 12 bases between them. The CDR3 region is CASSPEGVAFF. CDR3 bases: TGTGCCAGCAGCCCCGAGGGGGTCGCTTTCTTT.

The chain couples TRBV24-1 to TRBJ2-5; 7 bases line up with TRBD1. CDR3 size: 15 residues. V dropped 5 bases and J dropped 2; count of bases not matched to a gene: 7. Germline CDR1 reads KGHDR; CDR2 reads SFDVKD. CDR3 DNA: TGTGCCACCAGTGGCAAGGGACAGACACAAGAGACCCAGTACTTC. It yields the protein CATSGKGQTQETQYF.

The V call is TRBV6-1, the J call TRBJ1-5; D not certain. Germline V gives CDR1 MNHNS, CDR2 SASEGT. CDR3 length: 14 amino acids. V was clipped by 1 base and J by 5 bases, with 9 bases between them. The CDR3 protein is CASSEVREDQPQHF. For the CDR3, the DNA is TGTGCCAGCAGTGAAGTTAGAGAGGATCAGCCCCAGCATTTT.

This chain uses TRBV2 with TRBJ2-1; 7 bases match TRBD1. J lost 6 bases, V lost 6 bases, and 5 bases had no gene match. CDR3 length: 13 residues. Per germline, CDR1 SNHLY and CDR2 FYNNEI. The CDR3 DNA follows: TGTGCCAGCAGGGGACAGACTTTCAATGAGCAGTTCTTC. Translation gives CASRGQTFNEQFF.

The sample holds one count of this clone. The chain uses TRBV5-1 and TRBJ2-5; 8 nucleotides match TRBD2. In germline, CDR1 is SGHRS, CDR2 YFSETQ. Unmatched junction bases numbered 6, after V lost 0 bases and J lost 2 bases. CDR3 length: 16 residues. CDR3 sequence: CASSLAGLAGQETQYF. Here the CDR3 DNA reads TGCGCCAGCAGCTTGGCGGGCCTAGCGGGTCAAGAGACCCAGTACTTC.